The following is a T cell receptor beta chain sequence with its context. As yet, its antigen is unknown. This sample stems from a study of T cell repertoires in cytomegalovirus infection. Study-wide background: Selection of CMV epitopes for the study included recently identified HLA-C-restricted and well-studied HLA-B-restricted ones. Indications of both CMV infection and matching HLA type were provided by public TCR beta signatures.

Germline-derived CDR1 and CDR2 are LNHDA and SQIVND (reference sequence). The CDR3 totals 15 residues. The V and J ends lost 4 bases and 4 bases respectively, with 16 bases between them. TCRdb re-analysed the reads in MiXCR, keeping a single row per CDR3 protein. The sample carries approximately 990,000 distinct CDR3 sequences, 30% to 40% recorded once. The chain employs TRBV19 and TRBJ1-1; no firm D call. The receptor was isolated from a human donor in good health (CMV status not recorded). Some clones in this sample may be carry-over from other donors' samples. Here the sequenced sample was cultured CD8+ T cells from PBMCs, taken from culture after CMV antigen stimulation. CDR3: CASSKAAYVGTEAFF. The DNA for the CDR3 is TGTGCCAGTAGTAAGGCGGCCTACGTTGGCACTGAAGCTTTCTTT.